These T cell receptor beta chains were read from a single sample in a study of blood T cell repertoires in COVID-19. The method was immunoSEQ multiplex PCR; TCRdb's version includes in-frame clones alone and lacks a portion of them. This sample has about 170,000 clones; around 91% occur once, and the top ten carry less than 0.85%. The sequencing input was PBMCs or T cells enriched from blood (not recorded which). These receptor sequences come from a woman under 30 who had recovered from COVID-19. The CDR3 runs from the conserved cysteine through the conserved F or W. Rows may omit the clone size; those that give it use once, few, many or a size class.

TRBJ1-1	NA	TRBV27	CASSLTRTGWNTEAFF
TRBJ1-6	NA	TRBV5-8	CASSFYAGYNSPLHF
TRBJ2-7	NA	TRBV10-2	CATGGQGLGEQYF
TRBJ2-6	NA	TRBV5-4	CASSFHGLVTSGANVLTF
TRBJ2-3	NA	TRBV6-2/TRBV6-3	CASSQSTDTQYF
TRBJ1-3	NA	TRBV3-1/TRBV3-2	CASSWRRGPGNTIYF
TRBJ2-1	NA	TRBV27	CASSFGLADEQFF
TRBJ2-1	NA	TRBV7-9	CASSWGESYNEQFF
TRBJ2-7	NA	TRBV6-2/TRBV6-3	CASSWTGGEYYEQYF
TRBJ1-5	NA	TRBV7-8	CASSLSDSLNQPQHF
TRBJ1-5	NA	TRBV27	CASSLTGPHQPQHF
TRBJ1-6	NA	TRBV28	CASSLREFNSPLHF
TRBJ1-4	NA	TRBV7-9	CASSFPGSEKLFF
TRBJ2-2	NA	TRBV7-6	CASSVIRTGPNTGELFF
TRBJ2-3	once	TRBV27	CASSSLAGGPTDTQYF
TRBJ2-7	NA	TRBV28	CASTLRDSSYEQYF
TRBJ2-3	NA	TRBV19	CASRQGSTDTQYF
TRBJ2-7	NA	TRBV23-1	CASSQGDSDEQYF
TRBJ2-7	NA	TRBV2	CASRWDIKHEQYF
TRBJ2-5	NA	TRBV4-1	CASSQVLAGAETQYF
TRBJ2-3	NA	TRBV29-1	CSVQPGLRTDTQYF
TRBJ2-2	few	TRBV18	CASSFTQPLDRGELFF
TRBJ1-4	NA	TRBV6-2/TRBV6-3	CASSYSRTARTDEKLFF
TRBJ1-1	NA	TRBV3-1/TRBV3-2	CASSRGGNTEAFF
TRBJ1-1	few	TRBV2	CASIVTAPEAFF
TRBJ2-5	NA	TRBV5-1	CASSPAGGPQETQYF
TRBJ2-3	NA	TRBV4-1	CASSQVGAGGVKDTQYF